The rows below give T cell receptor beta chains drawn from one sample of a study of shared clonotypes between healthy human individuals. Libraries were prepared by immunoSEQ multiplex PCR; TCRdb keeps only in-frame clonotypes and omits some of them. The sample consists of about 2.4 million clones, approximately 94% of them appearing once. The specimen was naive CD4+ T cells sorted from blood. The receptors originated from a man between 18 and 29 years old in good health. Both conserved end residues are part of each CDR3. Each record gives: D gene, J gene, V gene, clone size, CDR3 protein, CDR3 DNA. A D gene is named only where the DNA matches it firmly. Size values are once, few and many counts, or a class for expanded clones, and some rows have none.

TRBD1 TRBJ1-5 TRBV7-8 - CASSRTRGQGGFQPQHF TGTGCCAGCAGCCGGACACGCGGACAGGGTGGGTTTCAGCCCCAGCATTTT
- TRBJ1-2 TRBV5-1 - CASSSDRFRGYTF TGCGCCAGCAGCTCGGACAGATTTAGGGGCTACACCTTC
- TRBJ2-7 TRBV5-6 - CASSLGVEGYEQYF TGTGCCAGCAGCTTAGGAGTTGAGGGTTACGAGCAGTACTTC
- TRBJ2-6 TRBV6-6 - CASSYRQTSGANVLTF TGTGCCAGCAGTTATAGACAAACCTCTGGGGCCAACGTCCTGACTTTC
TRBD1 TRBJ1-1 TRBV15 - CATSREDRATEAFF TGTGCCACCAGCAGAGAGGACAGGGCCACTGAAGCTTTCTTT
TRBD2 TRBJ2-3 TRBV7-6 - CASSLGGTSGSTDTQYF TGTGCCAGCAGCTTAGGGGGGACTAGCGGGAGCACAGATACGCAGTATTTT
- TRBJ2-2 TRBV27 - CASSLFRQGRVGELFF TGTGCCAGCAGTTTATTTCGGCAGGGGAGGGTCGGGGAGCTGTTTTTT
- TRBJ2-1 TRBV25-1 - CASSPLGTSSYNEQFF TGTGCCAGCAGTCCCCTTGGGACCAGCTCCTACAATGAGCAGTTCTTC
- TRBJ2-7 TRBV7-2 - CASSLVSNYYEQYF TGTGCCAGCAGCTTAGTCAGCAACTATTACGAGCAGTACTTC
TRBD1 TRBJ1-1 TRBV15 - CATSRDWGTGRVEAFF TGTGCCACCAGCAGAGACTGGGGGACAGGGAGGGTTGAAGCTTTCTTT
- TRBJ1-6 TRBV25-1 - CASSEWRDTHNSPLHF TGTGCCAGCAGTGAATGGCGGGACACCCATAATTCACCCCTCCACTTT
TRBD1 TRBJ1-5 TRBV4-1 once CASSQVIAGTGTKNQPQHF TGCGCCAGCAGCCAAGTCATCGCCGGGACAGGGACTAAAAATCAGCCCCAGCATTTT
- TRBJ1-2 TRBV19 - CASIRGEGYGYTF TGTGCCAGTATTAGGGGCGAAGGCTATGGCTACACCTTC
- TRBJ1-1 TRBV19 - CASSGTSVANTEAFF TGTGCCAGTAGCGGGACATCGGTGGCGAACACTGAAGCTTTCTTT
- TRBJ2-1 TRBV7-9 once CASTPSGDGREQFF TGTGCCAGCACCCCCTCAGGGGACGGGAGGGAGCAGTTCTTC
TRBD1 TRBJ1-4 TRBV6-1 - CASSEAGTGDGRLFF TGTGCCAGCAGTGAAGCGGGGACAGGCGACGGTAGACTGTTTTTT
- TRBJ2-5 TRBV7-2 once CASSSRTGETQYF TGTGCCAGCAGCTCGCGGACGGGAGAGACCCAGTACTTC
TRBD2 TRBJ2-7 TRBV6-5 few CASGRGAYEQYF TGTGCCAGCGGGCGGGGGGCCTACGAGCAGTACTTC
- TRBJ2-5 TRBV9 - CASSAPRETQYF TGTGCCAGCAGCGCCCCGAGGGAGACCCAGTACTTC
TRBD1 TRBJ2-5 TRBV19 - CASRPTGTGLLGGTQYF TGTGCCAGTAGGCCAACCGGGACAGGCTTACTAGGGGGGACCCAGTACTTC
- TRBJ2-7 TRBV18 - CASSPGSAYEQYF TGTGCCAGCTCACCAGGGTCTGCCTACGAGCAGTACTTC
- TRBJ1-1 TRBV27 once CASKVYRGSAMVNGTEAFF TGTGCCAGCAAAGTTTACCGGGGCAGCGCCATGGTAAATGGCACTGAAGCTTTCTTT
- TRBJ1-1 TRBV7-9 - CASSPPPRGLNTEAFF TGTGCCAGCAGCCCACCCCCGAGGGGATTGAACACTGAAGCTTTCTTT
- TRBJ1-4 TRBV7-6 - CASSPLTSATNEKLFF TGTGCCAGCAGCCCTCTAACAAGTGCAACTAATGAAAAACTGTTTTTT
- TRBJ1-1 TRBV19 - CASSTTYRSMNTEAFF TGTGCCAGTAGTACAACTTACAGGAGCATGAACACTGAAGCTTTCTTT
- TRBJ2-7 TRBV18 - CASSPRVIYEQYF TGTGCCAGCTCACCAAGGGTCATCTACGAGCAGTACTTC
- TRBJ2-1 TRBV6-1 - CASIGAGRTLDEQFF TGTGCCAGCATTGGGGCAGGGCGTACTTTGGATGAGCAGTTCTTC
TRBD2 TRBJ2-3 TRBV7-6 - CASSRSGGTADTQYF TGTGCCAGCAGCCGTAGCGGGGGTACAGCAGATACGCAGTATTTT